The 24 T cell receptor beta chains given below trace back to one sample, sequenced in a study of blood T cell repertoires in COVID-19. Sequencing was performed with immunoSEQ multiplex PCR; in TCRdb, only in-frame clones are kept and a portion is missing. The sample carries fewer than 250,000 clones, about 80% recorded once. The sample consisted of PBMCs or T cells enriched from blood (not recorded which). Receptor source: a woman in her fifties or sixties who had been exposed to COVID-19.

The rearrangement joins TRBV2 to TRBJ2-3, with TRBD2 matching 8 bases. There are 16 residues in the CDR3. Trimming removed 7 bases from V and 1 base from J; junction bases left unmatched: 10. CDR1 is SNHLY and CDR2 is FYNNEI in the germline V gene. CDR3: CASTGGFGTGTDTQYF. CDR3 nucleotides: TGTGCCAGCACGGGAGGGTTCGGGACGGGCACAGATACGCAGTATTTT.

This clone turned up a few times. The chain links TRBV3-1 (or the pseudogene TRBV3-2) to TRBJ1-3, with TRBD1 as a possible D gene (5 bases). Looked up from germline, CDR1 is LGHDT and CDR2 is YNNKEL (reference sequence). The V end lost 4 bases, the J end lost 4 bases, and 29 bases lay between the germline ends. The CDR3 runs to 20 residues. CDR3 nucleotides: TGTGCCAGCAGCCGCATCGGCTTTGGAGGGAGGGGTCCTAGGGGAAACACCATATATTTT. Translating it yields CASSRIGFGGRGPRGNTIYF.

The J gene is TRBJ1-2, the V gene TRBV28; D possibly corresponds to TRBD1 (6 bases). The CDR3 extends over 15 amino acids. Germline CDR1 is MDHEN and CDR2 is SYDVKM. V lost 6 bases to trimming and J lost 8 bases, with 22 bases between them. The CDR3 is CASRKLDSLSLGYTF. CDR3 coding DNA: TGTGCCAGCAGGAAACTGGACAGCCTTAGTTTGGGCTACACCTTC.

V usage is TRBV7-9 and J usage is TRBJ2-1; D is ambiguous. The V end lost 1 base, the J end lost 8 bases, and 9 bases lay between the germline ends. There are 13 residues in the CDR3. Germline V gene data show CDR1 as SEHNR and CDR2 as FQNEAQ (reference sequence). CDR3 in DNA: TGTGCCAGCAGCTTAGTTATCCGGTATGAGCAGTTCTTC. Protein sequence: CASSLVIRYEQFF.

The chain has TRBV29-1 and TRBJ1-2; possibly TRBD1 for D (6 bases). Germline CDR1 and CDR2: SQVTM and ANQGSEA. The CDR3 contains 14 residues. Trimming removed 5 bases from V and 4 bases from J, with 17 bases in between. The CDR3 DNA sequence: TGCAGCGTTTCTTTGGGGGGCGGGAGCTATGGCTACACCTTC. Translation gives CSVSLGGGSYGYTF.

This sequence joins TRBV11-2 and TRBJ1-1, with D tentatively TRBD1 (6 bases). The CDR3 spans 15 residues. Trimming left V 5 bases short and J 0 bases short, with 13 bases between. Per the germline V gene, CDR1 is SGHAT and CDR2 is FQNNGV. The CDR3 bases are TGTGCCAGCAGCACCCCGACAGGCATGAACACTGAAGCTTTCTTT. Protein sequence: CASSTPTGMNTEAFF.

This chain uses TRBV9 with TRBJ1-5; D may be TRBD1 (5 bases). This CDR3 has 13 amino acids. V was clipped by 4 bases and J by 7 bases, with 12 bases between them. CDR1 is SGDLS, CDR2 YYNGEE, per germline. CDR3 in DNA: TGTGCCAGCAGCCGGGGGTCCAGGCAGCCCCAGCATTTT. Protein sequence: CASSRGSRQPQHF.

This rearrangement joins TRBV6-5 to TRBJ2-2, with D possibly matching TRBD1 (6 bases). V was cut by 6 bases and J by 6 bases, with 17 bases left in between. This CDR3 has 15 amino acids. CDR1 is MNHEY and CDR2 is SVGAGI in the germline V gene. The chain's CDR3 is CASRLQGSGPGELFF. The CDR3 bases are TGTGCCAGCAGATTACAGGGCTCGGGCCCCGGGGAGCTGTTTTTT.

The chain employs TRBV11-2 and TRBJ2-3; 11 nucleotides line up with TRBD2. This CDR3 has 15 residues. The ends lost 6 bases at V and 4 bases at J; junction bases unmatched: 6. Germline values: CDR1 SGHAT, CDR2 FQNNGV. The CDR3 nucleotides are TGTGCCAGCAGTTCTAGCGGGGGGCCTCCAGATACGCAGTATTTT. This encodes CASSSSGGPPDTQYF.

This clone was found once. This sequence joins TRBV7-6 and TRBJ2-5; 11 positions agree with TRBD2. CDR3 length equals 16 residues. The germline V gene has CDR1 SGHVS and CDR2 FNYEAQ. The V gene end was trimmed by 2 bases and the J gene end by 5 bases; junction bases not matched to a gene: 7. The CDR3 spells CASSLRSASGGETQYF. The CDR3, as DNA: TGTGCCAGCAGCTTACGTTCGGCTAGCGGGGGGGAGACCCAGTACTTC.

The chain uses TRBV14 and TRBJ2-5, with 12 bases aligning to TRBD2. CDR1 and CDR2 from the germline V gene are SGHDN and FVKESK. This CDR3 is 15 amino acids long. The junction had 6 bases not matched to a gene; V was cut back by 5 bases and J by 5 bases. Written as DNA, the CDR3 is TGTGCCAGCAGCATTACTAGCGGGGGGCAGGAGACCCAGTACTTC. It specifies CASSITSGGQETQYF. Together with reference TRBV14 and TRBJ2-5, the CDR3 gives the full variable domain: EAGVTQFPSHSVIEKGQTVTLRCDPISGHDNLYWYRRVMGKEIKFLLHFVKESKQDESGMPNNRFLAERTGGTYSTLKVQPAELEDSGVYFCASSITSGGQETQYFGPGTRLLVL.

This chain joins TRBV7-2 and TRBJ1-3; weak D call: TRBD1 (5 bases). This CDR3 is built from 15 residues. V was shortened by 2 bases and J by 2 bases, with 10 bases between the two germline ends. Germline V CDR1 and CDR2: SGHTA, FQGNSA. The DNA for the CDR3 is TGTGCCAGCAGCTTAAACCCAGGGCCTGGAAACACCATATATTTT. Translating gives CASSLNPGPGNTIYF.

The CDR3 DNA sequence: TGCGCCAGCAGCCCAAGGGGCGATCAGCCCCAGCATTTT. Protein sequence: CASSPRGDQPQHF. This chain connects TRBV5-1 to TRBJ1-5; weak D call: TRBD1 (5 bases). The CDR3 has 13 amino acids. In germline, CDR1 is SGHRS, CDR2 YFSETQ. Trimming stripped 4 bases from V and 5 bases from J, with 10 bases between.

V gene TRBV29-1 combines with J gene TRBJ2-7; D is possibly TRBD1 (6 bases). This CDR3 has 10 residues. The germline V and J ends were trimmed by 4 bases and 7 bases, with 8 bases remaining between them. Germline CDR1 reads SQVTM; CDR2 reads ANQGSEA. The CDR3 DNA reads TGCAGCGTTGGACAGGAGGAGCAGTACTTC. It is translated as CSVGQEEQYF.

The chain has TRBV24-1 and TRBJ2-1; 7 nucleotides agree with TRBD2. The germline CDR1 and CDR2 sequences are KGHDR and SFDVKD. The CDR3 consists of 15 residues. Trimming took 4 bases from V and 5 from J; bases not matched to a gene: 7. CDR3 sequence (DNA): TGTGCCACCAGTGACTTGGGGGGGGGTCACAATGAGCAGTTCTTC. Translating gives CATSDLGGGHNEQFF.

The V gene is TRBV6-6, the J gene TRBJ2-7; 10 bases align to TRBD1. V lost 0 bases, J lost 5 bases, and 4 bases stayed unmatched. The CDR3 is made up of 15 amino acids. Germline V CDR1 and CDR2: MNHNY, SVGAGI (reference sequence). CDR3 amino acids: CASSYSGQGMNEQYF. For the CDR3, the DNA is TGTGCCAGCAGTTACTCGGGACAGGGGATGAACGAGCAGTACTTC.

This clone showed up just a few times. V and J are TRBV27 and TRBJ2-2; the match to TRBD2 covers 7 bases. V shed 6 bases, J shed 1 base, and the junction held 8 bases outside the gene matches. The CDR3 loop spans 16 amino acids. Germline CDR1 is MNHEY and CDR2 is SMNVEV (reference sequence). In nucleotides, the CDR3 is TGTGCCAGCAGCCCTTTTGGCGGGGGGAACACCGGGGAGCTGTTTTTT. Translation gives CASSPFGGGNTGELFF.

V and J are TRBV12-2 and TRBJ1-2; TRBD1, the D gene given by the table, was not confirmed from the DNA. TRBV12-2 is flagged as a pseudogene. The CDR3 length is 16 residues. The CDR3 DNA reads as TGTGCAAGTCGCACGGGACAGGGGACGTCTAACTATGGCTACACCTTC. Residues: CASRTGQGTSNYGYTF.

The V gene is TRBV29-1, the J gene TRBJ2-7; D is unresolved. V lost 3 bases and J lost 5, with 8 bases in between. The CDR3 has 11 residues. Germline-derived CDR1 and CDR2 are SQVTM and ANQGSEA. The CDR3 region has the DNA TGCAGCGTTGACCTGGGCGACGAGCAGTACTTC. Amino acid sequence: CSVDLGDEQYF.

This clone appeared a single time. The chain joins TRBV4-3 to TRBJ2-3; 8 nucleotides match TRBD1. Germline-derived CDR1 and CDR2 are LGHNA and YSLEER. The V segment lost 0 bases and the J segment 1 base; nucleotides outside the gene matches: 3. The CDR3 loop spans 16 amino acids. The CDR3 sequence is CASSQDLQGGTDTQYF. The DNA for the CDR3 is TGCGCCAGCAGCCAAGATTTACAGGGGGGCACAGATACGCAGTATTTT.

The chain joins TRBV18 to TRBJ2-5; 8 nucleotides line up with TRBD1. Germline CDR1 KGHSH, CDR2 LQKENI. Trimming at V came to 4 bases and at J to 5 bases, leaving 3 bases not matched to a gene. The length of the CDR3 is 13 residues. DNA of the CDR3: TGTGCCAGCTCACTCTACAGGGGGGAGACCCAGTACTTC. This codes for CASSLYRGETQYF.

The CDR3 loop is CASSLISGGQETQYF. The CDR3 DNA reads TGCGCCAGCAGCTTGATTAGCGGGGGCCAAGAGACCCAGTACTTC. The chain joins TRBV5-1 to TRBJ2-5; TRBD2 matches 9 bases. Losses at the gene ends were 1 base for V and 1 base for J; bases not matched to a gene: 2. The CDR3 spans 15 residues. Germline CDR1 is SGHRS and CDR2 is YFSETQ.

This clone was observed a single time. The rearrangement uses TRBV19 and TRBJ1-2, with 8 nucleotides matching TRBD1. The CDR3 loop spans 15 amino acids. The ends lost 3 bases at V and 3 bases at J; junction bases unmatched: 6. CDR1 is LNHDA and CDR2 is SQIVND in the germline V gene (reference sequence). The CDR3 region is CASSIEDREYYGYTF. The CDR3 DNA sequence: TGTGCCAGTAGTATCGAGGACAGGGAGTACTATGGCTACACCTTC.

V usage is TRBV12-2 and J usage is TRBJ1-1. TRBV12-2 is reported as a pseudogene. The CDR3 has 9 amino acids. CDR3 bases: TGTGCAAGTCAAACCGGAGCTTTCTTT. Translating gives CASQTGAFF.